This is a list of T cell receptor beta chains from one sample in a study of STAT3 mutations in large granular lymphocyte leukemia. The method was immunoSEQ multiplex PCR; TCRdb's version includes in-frame clones alone and lacks a portion of them. The table has about 8,400 clones, 90% to 95% seen once. Sequencing used peripheral blood mononuclear cells. These receptors originate from a man aged 45-60 years with T-cell large granular lymphocyte leukemia. Some clones in this sample may be carry-over from other donors' samples. CDR3s include the opening cysteine and the closing phenylalanine or tryptophan. The D gene is left open where the match is weak. Part of the rows lack a size; the others show once, few, many or a class for expanded clones.

CASSQVPDLLNTGELFF,TGCGCCAGCAGCCAAGTACCCGACCTGCTTAACACCGGGGAGCTGTTTTTT,TRBV4-1,NA,TRBJ2-2,NA
CSAEQGRYGYTF,TGCAGCGCGGAACAGGGGAGGTATGGCTACACCTTC,TRBV29-1,TRBD1,TRBJ1-2,NA
CSGRQGGPAGELFF,TGCAGCGGGAGACAGGGAGGCCCCGCCGGGGAGCTGTTTTTT,TRBV29-1,NA,TRBJ2-2,NA
CASWYEQYF,TGTGCCAGCTGGTACGAGCAGTACTTC,TRBV18,NA,TRBJ2-7,NA
CAWSYGETQYF,TGTGCCTGGAGTTACGGGGAGACCCAGTACTTC,TRBV30,NA,TRBJ2-5,NA
CASSYSSTEQFF,TGTGCCAGCAGTTACTCGTCCACGGAGCAGTTCTTC,TRBV6-5,NA,TRBJ2-1,NA
CASSYVQGVTYEQYF,TGTGCCAGCAGTTACGTCCAGGGGGTGACCTACGAGCAGTACTTC,TRBV6-5,TRBD1,TRBJ2-7,NA
CSVVGPGSNTEAFF,TGCAGCGTTGTTGGTCCGGGATCGAACACTGAAGCTTTCTTT,TRBV29-1,NA,TRBJ1-1,NA
CASGREGDEQFF,TGTGCTAGTGGACGGGAGGGCGATGAGCAGTTCTTC,TRBV12-5,TRBD2,TRBJ2-1,NA
CASSSTGDYGYTF,TGTGCCAGCAGCTCCACAGGGGACTATGGCTACACCTTC,TRBV11-2,TRBD1,TRBJ1-2,once
CASGLVQSGGSPFEQYF,TGTGCTAGTGGTTTGGTACAAAGCGGGGGATCCCCCTTTGAGCAGTACTTC,TRBV12-5,TRBD2,TRBJ2-7,NA
CASSQDGNRLNEQYF,TGCGCCAGCAGCCAAGATGGTAACAGGCTGAACGAGCAGTACTTC,TRBV4-3,NA,TRBJ2-7,NA
CASSYSDRGAEAFF,TGTGCCAGCAGTTACTCGGACAGGGGCGCTGAAGCTTTCTTT,TRBV6-5,TRBD1,TRBJ1-1,NA
CASSSPAGVNEQFF,TGTGCCAGCAGCTCACCAGCGGGAGTAAATGAGCAGTTCTTC,TRBV7-2,TRBD2,TRBJ2-1,once
CASSPREGLMNTEAFF,TGTGCCAGCAGTCCTCGGGAAGGGTTAATGAACACTGAAGCTTTCTTT,TRBV7-9,NA,TRBJ1-1,NA
CASSQDGDTQYF,TGTGCCAGCAGCCAAGATGGTGATACGCAGTATTTT,TRBV4-2,NA,TRBJ2-3,NA
CATSITDRGGEKLFF,TGTGCCACCAGTATAACGGACAGGGGAGGGGAAAAACTGTTTTTT,TRBV19,TRBD1,TRBJ1-4,NA
CASSLFNTEAFF,TGTGCCAGCAGCTTATTCAACACTGAAGCTTTCTTT,TRBV7-9,NA,TRBJ1-1,NA
CASSEWLARQETQYF,TGTGCCAGCAGTGAATGGTTAGCCCGCCAAGAGACCCAGTACTTC,TRBV25-1,NA,TRBJ2-5,NA
CASSLATEGEQYF,TGTGCCAGCAGTTTGGCGACAGAAGGCGAGCAGTACTTC,TRBV28,NA,TRBJ2-7,NA
CASSFGPNTDTQYF,TGTGCCAGCAGCTTCGGGCCTAACACAGATACGCAGTATTTT,TRBV7-2,NA,TRBJ2-3,NA
CASRSSHEQYF,TGTGCCAGCAGATCTAGCCACGAGCAGTACTTC,TRBV6-5,NA,TRBJ2-7,NA
CATLGRGDYEQYF,TGTGCCACCCTTGGGAGGGGAGACTACGAGCAGTACTTC,TRBV6-1,TRBD2,TRBJ2-7,NA
CAWSVSGAPHNEQFF,TGTGCCTGGAGTGTATCGGGGGCCCCCCACAATGAGCAGTTCTTC,TRBV30,NA,TRBJ2-1,NA
CAWSATRLQAGVDTEAFF,TGTGCCTGGAGTGCTACTCGCCTTCAAGCGGGGGTGGACACTGAAGCTTTCTTT,TRBV30,NA,TRBJ1-1,NA
CASRGEGTPNSPLHF,TGTGCCAGTAGAGGGGAAGGGACACCAAATTCACCCCTCCACTTT,TRBV19,NA,TRBJ1-6,NA
CAISEVGKAQETQYF,TGTGCCATCAGTGAGGTGGGGAAAGCCCAAGAGACCCAGTACTTC,TRBV10-3,NA,TRBJ2-5,NA
CASSLAHGSSYEQYF,TGTGCCAGCAGCTTAGCCCACGGGAGCTCCTACGAGCAGTACTTC,TRBV11-2,NA,TRBJ2-7,NA
CASSSSGGKDTQYF,TGTGCCAGCAGCTCTAGCGGGGGGAAAGATACGCAGTATTTT,TRBV7-3,TRBD2,TRBJ2-3,NA
CAWSLAGGSDNEQFF,TGTGCCTGGAGTTTAGCGGGAGGCTCCGACAATGAGCAGTTCTTC,TRBV30,TRBD2,TRBJ2-1,NA
CASSQPAGGQETQYF,TGTGCCAGCAGCCAGCCTGCGGGGGGACAAGAGACCCAGTACTTC,TRBV7-9,TRBD2,TRBJ2-5,NA
CASSLEQGNQPQHF,TGTGCCAGCAGCTTGGAACAGGGGAATCAGCCCCAGCATTTT,TRBV7-9,TRBD1,TRBJ1-5,NA
CASGLGMLTANSPLHF,TGTGCTAGTGGTTTGGGAATGCTAACTGCGAATTCACCCCTCCACTTT,TRBV12-5,NA,TRBJ1-6,NA
CASRPGGQGNYEQYF,TGTGCCAGCAGACCCGGGGGACAGGGGAATTACGAGCAGTACTTC,TRBV13,TRBD1,TRBJ2-7,NA
CASNSQTDTQYF,TGTGCCAGCAACAGCCAAACAGATACGCAGTATTTT,TRBV28,NA,TRBJ2-3,NA
CASSLIGSGTDTQYF,TGCGCCAGCAGCTTGATCGGGAGTGGGACAGATACGCAGTATTTT,TRBV5-1,NA,TRBJ2-3,NA
CASSYSSGQGTDTQYF,TGTGCCAGCAGTTACTCCAGCGGACAGGGCACAGATACGCAGTATTTT,TRBV6-5,TRBD1,TRBJ2-3,NA
CASSSDGDRTDTQYF,TGCGCCAGCAGCTCGGACGGAGACCGTACGGATACGCAGTATTTT,TRBV5-1,NA,TRBJ2-3,NA
CASSSLGHDEQYF,TGTGCCAGCAGCTCCCTTGGACACGACGAGCAGTACTTC,TRBV11-2,NA,TRBJ2-7,NA
CASSFVSGSGGEEQYF,TGTGCCAGCAGCTTTGTCAGCGGATCTGGCGGGGAGGAGCAGTACTTC,TRBV7-9,NA,TRBJ2-7,once
CASSSILQGTLTPLHF,TGTGCCAGCAGCTCAATCCTGCAGGGGACTTTGACACCCCTCCACTTT,TRBV5-6,NA,TRBJ1-6,NA
CASSRWAVLAGGTDTQYF,TGCGCCAGCAGCCGTTGGGCAGTTCTAGCGGGGGGTACAGATACGCAGTATTTT,TRBV5-1,TRBD2,TRBJ2-3,NA
CASSVAAGFPEQYF,TGTGCCAGCAGTGTGGCGGCAGGGTTTCCCGAGCAGTACTTC,TRBV2,NA,TRBJ2-7,once
CASNLDFYEQYF,TGTGCCAGCAATCTAGACTTCTACGAGCAGTACTTC,TRBV6-1,NA,TRBJ2-7,NA
CASRETRDTGELFF,TGTGCCAGCAGAGAAACTAGAGACACCGGGGAGCTGTTTTTT,TRBV6-5,NA,TRBJ2-2,NA
CASSWGQGLNEKLFF,TGTGCCAGCAGCTGGGGACAGGGCCTAAATGAAAAACTGTTTTTT,TRBV5-5,TRBD1,TRBJ1-4,NA
CASSLEQWGGNQPQHF,TGTGCCAGTAGCCTGGAGCAGTGGGGTGGCAATCAGCCCCAGCATTTT,TRBV19,NA,TRBJ1-5,NA
CATSRGDRGEPQHF,TGTGCCACCAGCAGAGGGGACAGGGGTGAGCCCCAGCATTTT,TRBV15,TRBD1,TRBJ1-5,NA
CASSTLDRGYEQYF,TGTGCCAGTAGTACCCTTGACAGGGGCTACGAGCAGTACTTC,TRBV19,TRBD1,TRBJ2-7,NA
CASRTGPGATQYF,TGTGCCAGCAGGACAGGACCAGGGGCGACCCAGTACTTC,TRBV11-1,NA,TRBJ2-5,NA
CASSLRGWQPQHF,TGTGCCAGCAGCCTAAGGGGGTGGCAGCCCCAGCATTTT,TRBV7-2,NA,TRBJ1-5,once
CASSQSLTANYGYTF,TGTGCCAGCAGTCAGAGCCTGACAGCTAACTATGGCTACACCTTC,TRBV5-4,NA,TRBJ1-2,NA
CASSFHITGGKYGYTF,TGTGCCAGCAGCTTCCACATCACAGGGGGAAAGTATGGCTACACCTTC,TRBV11-2,TRBD1,TRBJ1-2,NA
CASSLPQGVGISPLHF,TGTGCCAGCAGCTTACCACAGGGAGTAGGTATTTCACCCCTCCACTTT,TRBV7-9,NA,TRBJ1-6,NA